Listed below are T cell receptor beta chains from one sample, sequenced in a study of shared T cell receptors in the human thymus. The protocol was immunoSEQ multiplex PCR, while the TCRdb copy is restricted to in-frame clones and leaves out a portion. The sample comprises 700,000 or so clones, roughly 85% of which are singletons, and roughly 0.01% rests with the top ten. These same records also appear under a second study, on human thymus T cells.

What was sequenced was thymocytes. Source of these receptors: a girl under three years old with a congenital heart defect. The CDR3 runs from the conserved cysteine through the conserved F or W. D genes are given only for firm matches. Not every row has a clone size; where given, it reads once, few, many or a size class.

V	size	D	J	DNA	CDR3
TRBV28	.	TRBD2	TRBJ2-2	TGTGCCAGCAGTCTAAGCGGGGGGGCCCCGGCCACCGGGGAGCTGTTTTTT	CASSLSGGAPATGELFF
TRBV19	.	TRBD1	TRBJ2-6	TGTGCCAGTAGTATAGCCAGGGACAGTTCTAGGGCCAACGTCCTGACTTTC	CASSIARDSSRANVLTF
TRBV28	.	.	TRBJ1-1	TGTGCCAGCAGTTTAACAGGGAGGGACATGAACACTGAAGCTTTCTTT	CASSLTGRDMNTEAFF
TRBV27	.	TRBD1	TRBJ1-2	TGTGCCAGCGGGACAGGCTATGGCTACACCTTC	CASGTGYGYTF
TRBV6-5	.	.	TRBJ1-3	TGTGCCAGCAGTTACGGTCCGCGCTCTGGAAACACCATATATTTT	CASSYGPRSGNTIYF
TRBV19	.	TRBD1	TRBJ2-2	TGTGCCAGTAGTATAGGGGGGACAGGGATATTCACCGGGGAGCTGTTTTTT	CASSIGGTGIFTGELFF
TRBV4-1	.	.	TRBJ1-1	TGCGCCAGCAGCCAAGAGGGGGGGTCTGAAGCTTTCTTT	CASSQEGGSEAFF
TRBV5-1	.	.	TRBJ2-7	TGCGCCAGCAGGAGTCAGGTTCACTCCTACGAGCAGTACTTC	CASRSQVHSYEQYF
TRBV4-1	.	.	TRBJ1-3	TGCGCCAGCAGCCAAGACGGTATAGGGGGAGCTGGAAACACCATATATTTT	CASSQDGIGGAGNTIYF
TRBV27	.	TRBD1	TRBJ1-6	TGTGCCAGCAGTTTCCGGGGCCGGCAGGGGGCGCGTAATTCACCCCTCCACTTT	CASSFRGRQGARNSPLHF
TRBV14	.	.	TRBJ1-3	TGTGCCAGCAGCCCCCAGGGGTCTGGAAACACCATATATTTT	CASSPQGSGNTIYF
TRBV25-1	.	.	TRBJ1-1	TGTGCCAGCAGCGGGGGGGTGGCGATCACTGAAGCTTTCTTT	CASSGGVAITEAFF
TRBV5-1	.	TRBD1	TRBJ1-3	TGCGCCAGCAGCTTGGGGACAGGGAGGTCTGGAAACACCATATATTTT	CASSLGTGRSGNTIYF
TRBV5-4	.	.	TRBJ2-1	TGTGCCAGCAGCTTCTACTGGACAAGCTCCTACAATGAGCAGTTCTTC	CASSFYWTSSYNEQFF
TRBV6-1	.	.	TRBJ1-4	TGTGCCAGCAGTCGCGGGCCAACTAATGAAAAACTGTTTTTT	CASSRGPTNEKLFF
TRBV30	.	.	TRBJ1-2	TGTGCCTGGGCCTCTCGGGGGGACTCTCGGGGCTACACCTTC	CAWASRGDSRGYTF
TRBV2	once	.	TRBJ1-1	TGTGCCAGCAGGGAGGACGGCGTGAACACTGAAGCTTTCTTT	CASREDGVNTEAFF